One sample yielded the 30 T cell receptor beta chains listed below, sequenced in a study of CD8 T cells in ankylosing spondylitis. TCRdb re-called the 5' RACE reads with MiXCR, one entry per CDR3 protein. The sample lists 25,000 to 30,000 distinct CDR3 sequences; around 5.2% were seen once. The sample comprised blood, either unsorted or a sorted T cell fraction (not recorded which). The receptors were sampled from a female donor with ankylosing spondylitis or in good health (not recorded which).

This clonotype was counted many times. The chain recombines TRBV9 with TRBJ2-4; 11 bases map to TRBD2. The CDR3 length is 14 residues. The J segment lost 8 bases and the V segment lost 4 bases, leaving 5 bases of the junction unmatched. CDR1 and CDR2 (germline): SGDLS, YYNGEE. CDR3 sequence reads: CASSPLAGEDIQYF. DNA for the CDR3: TGTGCCAGCAGCCCACTAGCGGGAGAGGACATTCAGTACTTC.

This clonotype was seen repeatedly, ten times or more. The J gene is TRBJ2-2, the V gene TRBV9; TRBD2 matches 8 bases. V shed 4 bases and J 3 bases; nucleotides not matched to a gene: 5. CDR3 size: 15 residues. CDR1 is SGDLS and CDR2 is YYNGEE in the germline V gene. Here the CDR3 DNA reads TGTGCCAGCAGCACCTCGGGGGGGGACACCGGGGAGCTGTTTTTT. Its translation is CASSTSGGDTGELFF. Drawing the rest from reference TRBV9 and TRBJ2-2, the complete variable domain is DSGVTQTPKHLITATGQRVTLRCSPRSGDLSVYWYQQSLDQGLQFLIQYYNGEERAKGNILERFSAQQFPDLHSELNLSSLELGDSALYFCASSTSGGDTGELFFGEGSRLTVL.

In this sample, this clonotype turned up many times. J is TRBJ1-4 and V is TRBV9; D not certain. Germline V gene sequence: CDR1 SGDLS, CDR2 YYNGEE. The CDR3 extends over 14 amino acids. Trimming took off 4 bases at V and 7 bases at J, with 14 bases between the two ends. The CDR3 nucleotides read TGTGCCAGCAGCCCTGACCCCTTAAGTGAAAAACTGTTTTTT. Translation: CASSPDPLSEKLFF.

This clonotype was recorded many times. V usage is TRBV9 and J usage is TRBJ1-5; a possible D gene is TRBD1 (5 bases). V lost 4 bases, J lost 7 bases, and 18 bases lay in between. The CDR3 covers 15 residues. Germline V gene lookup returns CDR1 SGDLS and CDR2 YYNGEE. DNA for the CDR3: TGTGCCAGCAGCCCAAACCCCGGGGCGCGGCAGCCCCAGCATTTT. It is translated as CASSPNPGARQPQHF.

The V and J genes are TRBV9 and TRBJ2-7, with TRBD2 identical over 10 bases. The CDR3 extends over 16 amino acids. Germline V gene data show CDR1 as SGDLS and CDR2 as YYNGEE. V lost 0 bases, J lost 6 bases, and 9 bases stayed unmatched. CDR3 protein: CASSVGAPSGRAEQYF. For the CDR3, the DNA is TGTGCCAGCAGCGTAGGTGCCCCCAGCGGGAGGGCCGAGCAGTACTTC.

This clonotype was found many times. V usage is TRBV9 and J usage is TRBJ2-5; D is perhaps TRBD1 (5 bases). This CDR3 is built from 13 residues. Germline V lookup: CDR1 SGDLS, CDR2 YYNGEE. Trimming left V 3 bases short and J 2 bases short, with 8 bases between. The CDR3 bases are TGTGCCAGCAGCGGACAGAATCAAGAGACCCAGTACTTC. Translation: CASSGQNQETQYF.

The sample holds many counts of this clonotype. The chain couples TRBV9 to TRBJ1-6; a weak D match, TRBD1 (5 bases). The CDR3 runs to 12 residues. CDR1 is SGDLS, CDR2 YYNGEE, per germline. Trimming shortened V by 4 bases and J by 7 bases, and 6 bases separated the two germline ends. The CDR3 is CASSPGNSPLHF. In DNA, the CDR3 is TGTGCCAGCAGCCCAGGGAATTCACCCCTCCACTTT.

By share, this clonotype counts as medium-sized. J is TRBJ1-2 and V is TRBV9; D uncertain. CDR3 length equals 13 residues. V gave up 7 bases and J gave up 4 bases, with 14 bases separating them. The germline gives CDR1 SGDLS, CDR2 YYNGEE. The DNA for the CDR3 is TGTGCCAGCCACGCCGACGGCCGCTATGGCTACACCTTC. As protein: CASHADGRYGYTF.

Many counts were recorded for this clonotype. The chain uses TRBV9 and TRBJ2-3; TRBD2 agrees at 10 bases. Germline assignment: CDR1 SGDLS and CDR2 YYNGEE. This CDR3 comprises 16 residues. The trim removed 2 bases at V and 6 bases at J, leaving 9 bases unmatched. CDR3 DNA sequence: TGTGCCAGCAGCGTGGGACTAGCGTTCCTATCGGATACGCAGTATTTT. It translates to CASSVGLAFLSDTQYF.

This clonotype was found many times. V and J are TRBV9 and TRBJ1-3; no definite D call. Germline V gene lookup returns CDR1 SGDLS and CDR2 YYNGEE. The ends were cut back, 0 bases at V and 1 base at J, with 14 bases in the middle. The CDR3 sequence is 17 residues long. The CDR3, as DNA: TGTGCCAGCAGCGTAGGAGGCAGCACCCGATCTGGAAACACCATATATTTT. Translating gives CASSVGGSTRSGNTIYF.

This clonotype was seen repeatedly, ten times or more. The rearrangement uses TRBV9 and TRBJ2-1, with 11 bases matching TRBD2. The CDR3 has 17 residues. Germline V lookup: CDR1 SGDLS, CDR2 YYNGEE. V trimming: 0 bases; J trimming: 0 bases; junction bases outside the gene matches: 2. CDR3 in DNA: TGTGCCAGCAGCGTAGGACTAGCGGGAACCTCCTACAATGAGCAGTTCTTC. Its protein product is CASSVGLAGTSYNEQFF.

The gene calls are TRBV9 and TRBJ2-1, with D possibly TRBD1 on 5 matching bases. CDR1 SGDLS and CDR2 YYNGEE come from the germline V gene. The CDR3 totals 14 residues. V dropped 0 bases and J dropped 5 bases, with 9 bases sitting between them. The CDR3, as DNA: TGTGCCAGCAGCGTAGATCCAGGGAACAATGAGCAGTTCTTC. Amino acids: CASSVDPGNNEQFF. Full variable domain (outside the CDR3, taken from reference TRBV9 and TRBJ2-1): DSGVTQTPKHLITATGQRVTLRCSPRSGDLSVYWYQQSLDQGLQFLIQYYNGEERAKGNILERFSAQQFPDLHSELNLSSLELGDSALYFCASSVDPGNNEQFFGPGTRLTVL.

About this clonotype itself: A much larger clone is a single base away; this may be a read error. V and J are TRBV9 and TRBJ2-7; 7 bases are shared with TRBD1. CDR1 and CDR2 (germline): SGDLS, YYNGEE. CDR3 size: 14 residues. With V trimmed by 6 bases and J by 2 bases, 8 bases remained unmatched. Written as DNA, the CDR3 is TGTGCCAGCACCCCATGGGACAGCGCCTACGAGCAGTACTTC. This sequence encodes CASTPWDSAYEQYF.

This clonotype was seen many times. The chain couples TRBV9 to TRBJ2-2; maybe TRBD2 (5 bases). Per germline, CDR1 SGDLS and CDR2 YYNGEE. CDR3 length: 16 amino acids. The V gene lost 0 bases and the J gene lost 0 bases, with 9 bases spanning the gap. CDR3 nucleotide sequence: TGTGCCAGCAGCGTAGCTAGCAGTGCGAACACCGGGGAGCTGTTTTTT. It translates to CASSVASSANTGELFF.

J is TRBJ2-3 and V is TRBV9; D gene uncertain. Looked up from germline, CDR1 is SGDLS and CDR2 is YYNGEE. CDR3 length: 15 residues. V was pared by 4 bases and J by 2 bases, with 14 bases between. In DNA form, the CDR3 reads TGTGCCAGCAGCCGAGGCGAGCCGTACACAGATACGCAGTATTTT. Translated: CASSRGEPYTDTQYF.

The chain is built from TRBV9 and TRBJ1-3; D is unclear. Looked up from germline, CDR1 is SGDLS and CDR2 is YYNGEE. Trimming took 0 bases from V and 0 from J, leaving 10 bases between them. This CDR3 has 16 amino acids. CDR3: CASSVALRASGNTIYF. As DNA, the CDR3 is TGTGCCAGCAGCGTAGCTCTAAGGGCCTCTGGAAACACCATATATTTT.

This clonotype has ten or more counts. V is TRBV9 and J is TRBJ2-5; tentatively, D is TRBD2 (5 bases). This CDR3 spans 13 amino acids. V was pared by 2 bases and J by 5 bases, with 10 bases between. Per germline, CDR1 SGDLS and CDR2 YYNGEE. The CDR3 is CASSVPGRETQYF. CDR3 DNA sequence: TGTGCCAGCAGCGTTCCGGGAAGGGAGACCCAGTACTTC.

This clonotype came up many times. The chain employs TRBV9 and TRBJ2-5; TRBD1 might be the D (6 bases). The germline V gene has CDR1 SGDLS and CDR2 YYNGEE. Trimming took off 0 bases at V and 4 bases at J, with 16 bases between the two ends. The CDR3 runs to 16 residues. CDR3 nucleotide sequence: TGTGCCAGCAGCGTAGGTACAGGGAGTTCGGTAGAGACCCAGTACTTC. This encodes CASSVGTGSSVETQYF.

CDR3 sequence reads: CASSGTLQETQYF. The CDR3 DNA reads TGTGCCAGCAGCGGGACTTTACAAGAGACCCAGTACTTC. This chain uses TRBV9 with TRBJ2-5; maybe TRBD2 (5 bases). CDR1 is SGDLS and CDR2 is YYNGEE in the germline V gene. The V end was cut by 3 bases, the J end by 2 bases, with 8 bases between. There are 13 residues in the CDR3.

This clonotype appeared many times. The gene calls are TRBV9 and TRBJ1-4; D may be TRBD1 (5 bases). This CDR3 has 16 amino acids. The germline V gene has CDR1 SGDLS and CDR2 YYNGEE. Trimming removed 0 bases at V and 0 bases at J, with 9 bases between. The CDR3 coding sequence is TGTGCCAGCAGCGTAGGACAGATTGCAACTAATGAAAAACTGTTTTTT. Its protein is CASSVGQIATNEKLFF.

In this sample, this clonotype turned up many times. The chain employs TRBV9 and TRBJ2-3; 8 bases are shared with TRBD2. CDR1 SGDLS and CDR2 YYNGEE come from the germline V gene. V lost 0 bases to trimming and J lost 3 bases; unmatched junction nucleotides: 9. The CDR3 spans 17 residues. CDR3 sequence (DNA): TGTGCCAGCAGCGTAGTCGCCAGCGGGGGTAGGACAGATACGCAGTATTTT. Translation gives CASSVVASGGRTDTQYF.

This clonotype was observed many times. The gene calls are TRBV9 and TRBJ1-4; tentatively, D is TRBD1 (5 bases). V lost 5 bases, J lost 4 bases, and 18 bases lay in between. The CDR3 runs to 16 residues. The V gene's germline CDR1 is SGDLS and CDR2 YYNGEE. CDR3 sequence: CASSVGLGAFNEKLFF. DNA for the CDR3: TGTGCCAGCAGTGTGGGCCTCGGGGCGTTTAATGAAAAACTGTTTTTT.

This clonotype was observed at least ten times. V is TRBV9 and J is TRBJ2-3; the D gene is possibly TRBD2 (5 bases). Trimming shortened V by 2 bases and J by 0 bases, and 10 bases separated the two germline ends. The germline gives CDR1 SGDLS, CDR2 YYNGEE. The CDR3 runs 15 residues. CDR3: CASSVSSPSTDTQYF. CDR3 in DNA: TGTGCCAGCAGCGTCTCTAGCCCCAGCACAGATACGCAGTATTTT.

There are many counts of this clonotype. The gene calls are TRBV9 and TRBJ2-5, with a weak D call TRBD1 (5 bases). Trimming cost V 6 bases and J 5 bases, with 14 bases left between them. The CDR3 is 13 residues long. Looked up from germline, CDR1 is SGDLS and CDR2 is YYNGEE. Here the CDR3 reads CASNSWGAETQYF. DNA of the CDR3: TGTGCCAGCAACAGCTGGGGCGCGGAGACCCAGTACTTC.

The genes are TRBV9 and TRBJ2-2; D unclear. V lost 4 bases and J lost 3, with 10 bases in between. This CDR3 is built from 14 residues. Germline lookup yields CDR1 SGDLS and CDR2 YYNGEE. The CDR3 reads CASSLQADTGELFF. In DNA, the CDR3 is TGTGCCAGCAGCTTACAAGCCGACACCGGGGAGCTGTTTTTT.

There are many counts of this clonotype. For the CDR3, the DNA is TGTGCCAGCAGCGTAGGGACCGCGAGCTCCTACGAGCAGTACTTC. Its protein is CASSVGTASSYEQYF. The chain carries TRBV9 and TRBJ2-7; unclear D gene. The CDR3 sequence is 15 residues long. Deletions cut 0 bases from V and 0 bases from J, with 10 bases between. Looked up from germline, CDR1 is SGDLS and CDR2 is YYNGEE.

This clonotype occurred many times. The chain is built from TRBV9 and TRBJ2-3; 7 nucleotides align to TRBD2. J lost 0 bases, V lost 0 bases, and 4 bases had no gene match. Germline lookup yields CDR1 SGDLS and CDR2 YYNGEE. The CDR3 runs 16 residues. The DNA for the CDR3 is TGTGCCAGCAGCGTAGTAGCTAGCGGTAGCACAGATACGCAGTATTTT. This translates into CASSVVASGSTDTQYF.

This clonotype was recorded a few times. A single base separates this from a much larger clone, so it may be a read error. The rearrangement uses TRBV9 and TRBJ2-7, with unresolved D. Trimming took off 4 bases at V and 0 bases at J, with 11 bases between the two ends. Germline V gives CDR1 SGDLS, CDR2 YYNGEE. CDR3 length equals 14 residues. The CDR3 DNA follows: TGTGCCAGCAGCCTTAGTGTTAGCTCCTACGAGCAGTACTTC. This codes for CASSLSVSSYEQYF.

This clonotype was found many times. DNA of the CDR3: TGTGCCAGCAGCGTAGCTCAAAGTGGGTCCGGGGAGCTGTTTTTT. Translated: CASSVAQSGSGELFF. The V call is TRBV9, the J call TRBJ2-2; unclear D gene. The CDR3 spans 15 residues. The germline V and J ends were trimmed by 0 bases and 6 bases, with 12 bases remaining between them. Germline CDR1 reads SGDLS; CDR2 reads YYNGEE.

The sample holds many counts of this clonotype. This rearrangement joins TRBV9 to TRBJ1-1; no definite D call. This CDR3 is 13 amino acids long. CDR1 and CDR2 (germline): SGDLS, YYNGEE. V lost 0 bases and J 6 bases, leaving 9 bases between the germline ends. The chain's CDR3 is CASSVVITAEAFF. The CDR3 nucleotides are TGTGCCAGCAGCGTAGTGATAACTGCTGAAGCTTTCTTT.